These 2 T cell receptor beta chains were sequenced from one sample in a study of OX40 agonist ivuxolimab in advanced cancers. TCRdb's table, derived via immunoSEQ multiplex PCR, lists solely in-frame clones and lacks some. The sample records over 50,000 clones, about 83% being singletons. The source material was CD4+ or CD8+ T cells sorted from blood, sampled in a trial of the OX40 agonist ivuxolimab. Receptors were obtained from an adult with an advanced solid tumor such as melanoma, head and neck, liver or kidney cancer.

The CDR3 reads CASRPTSAYQETQYF. CDR3 coding DNA: TGTGCCAGCAGACCGACTAGCGCGTACCAAGAGACCCAGTACTTC. The chain has TRBV13 and TRBJ2-5; 8 nucleotides agree with TRBD2. Trimming at V came to 6 bases and at J to 0 bases, leaving 6 bases not matched to a gene. The CDR3 has 15 amino acids. Germline values: CDR1 PRHDT, CDR2 FYEKMQ (reference sequence).

The rearrangement joins TRBV7-9 to TRBJ1-1; 11 nucleotides match TRBD1. Germline V lookup: CDR1 SEHNR, CDR2 FQNEAQ (reference sequence). The J segment lost 6 bases and the V segment lost 5 bases, leaving 8 bases of the junction unmatched. This CDR3 region has 15 residues. This CDR3 reads CASSLRTGGASEAFF. DNA of the CDR3: TGTGCCAGCAGCCTAAGGACAGGGGGCGCCTCTGAAGCTTTCTTT.